The next 5 T cell receptor beta chains were all read from a single sample in a study of blood T cell repertoires in COVID-19. The assay was immunoSEQ multiplex PCR, and TCRdb's table has in-frame clones only and misses some. The sample yields around 160,000 clones, roughly 80% seen once. The sample consisted of PBMCs or T cells enriched from blood (not recorded which). These receptors originate from a woman aged 55-69 years who had recovered from COVID-19.

This clone occurred many times. This chain connects TRBV19 to TRBJ2-2; a possible D gene is TRBD1 (6 bases). This CDR3 contains 13 residues. Trimming cost V 0 bases and J 9 bases, with 8 bases left between them. Looked up from germline, CDR1 is LNHDA and CDR2 is SQIVND (reference sequence). Here the CDR3 reads CASSIDGDRELFF. CDR3 DNA sequence: TGTGCCAGTAGTATAGATGGGGACAGGGAGCTGTTTTTT.

The chain carries TRBV11-2 and TRBJ1-5; 8 bases fit TRBD1. The CDR3 extends over 14 amino acids. V gave up 5 bases and J gave up 5 bases; unmatched junction bases: 5. Germline CDR1 and CDR2: SGHAT and FQNNGV. CDR3 nucleotides: TGTGCCAGCAGCGCCCAGGGGGCTGATCAGCCCCAGCATTTT. The encoded protein is CASSAQGADQPQHF. The whole variable domain, remainder taken from reference TRBV11-2 and TRBJ1-5, is EAGVAQSPRYKIIEKRQSVAFWCNPISGHATLYWYQQILGQGPKLLIQFQNNGVVDDSQLPKDRFSAERLKGVDSTLKIQPAKLEDSAVYLCASSAQGADQPQHFGDGTRLSIL.

Here the CDR3 reads CASSDRQGGLGNTIYF. The CDR3 DNA reads as TGTGCCAGCAGTGATCGGCAGGGTGGTTTGGGAAACACCATATATTTT. This chain links TRBV6-1 with TRBJ1-3, with a tentative D call TRBD1 (5 bases). V lost 3 bases to trimming and J lost 4 bases, with 16 bases between them. Germline-derived CDR1 and CDR2 are MNHNS and SASEGT. This CDR3 has 16 residues.

This clone was recorded at least ten times. V usage is TRBV9 and J usage is TRBJ2-3; 16 positions agree with TRBD2. The V gene end was trimmed by 3 bases and the J gene end by 4 bases; junction bases not matched to a gene: 5. In germline, CDR1 is SGDLS, CDR2 YYNGEE. The CDR3 has 17 amino acids. In nucleotides, the CDR3 is TGTGCCAGCAGCGGAGGGACTAGCGGGGGGGCCCCAGATACGCAGTATTTT. Protein sequence: CASSGGTSGGAPDTQYF.

This chain joins TRBV6-5 and TRBJ2-5, with 12 bases lining up with TRBD1. The germline gives CDR1 MNHEY, CDR2 SVGAGI. Trimming removed 6 bases from V and 5 bases from J; junction bases left unmatched: 4. This CDR3 has 14 amino acids. As DNA, the CDR3 is TGTGCCAGCAGGCGGGACAGGGGGCCCGAGACCCAGTACTTC. This sequence encodes CASRRDRGPETQYF.